The entry that follows covers one T cell receptor (beta chain) sequence. The antigen remains undetermined. This entry belongs to a study of T cell repertoires in cytomegalovirus infection. V lost 2 bases, J lost 9 bases, and 10 bases stayed unmatched. Germline-derived CDR1 and CDR2 are LNHDA and SQIVND (reference sequence). This CDR3 has 16 amino acids. Each CDR3 protein gets one entry after TCRdb re-called the reads with MiXCR. The table has hundreds of thousands of distinct CDR3 sequences, 40% to 50% seen once. The TCR comes from a human donor in good health (CMV status not recorded). Some clones in this sample may be carry-over from other donors' samples. Source: cultured PBMCs, taken from culture after CMV antigen stimulation. This sequence joins TRBV19 and TRBJ2-1; 10 bases map to TRBD2. CDR3 nucleotide sequence: TGTGCCAGTAGTATAAGCGGGACTAGCGACGGGACTGAGCAGTTCTTC. It is translated as CASSISGTSDGTEQFF.